This TCR beta chain was observed in a study of blood T cell repertoires in COVID-19. Profiling relied on immunoSEQ multiplex PCR, and the TCRdb table lists in-frame clones only, not all of them. Among around 30,000 clones listed, roughly 80% were seen once. The TCR was taken from a man aged 80 or over with active or convalescent COVID-19. Sequencing was performed on peripheral blood.

In DNA, the CDR3 is TGTGCCAGCTCACCTCTTACCGGGGCCGGGGGTGAAAAACTGTTTTTT. This encodes CASSPLTGAGGEKLFF. This chain connects TRBV18 to TRBJ1-4, with a possible D match to TRBD1 (5 bases). The CDR3 extends over 16 amino acids. V lost 3 bases to trimming and J lost 7 bases, with 18 bases between them. Germline CDR1 is KGHSH and CDR2 is LQKENI.